The clone carrying this T cell receptor beta chain showed up just a few times. This sample was taken from a study of T-cell memory formation after mild COVID-19. With constant-segment primers, 5'RACE yielded cDNA libraries of TCR alpha and TCR beta that carried sample barcodes and UMIs. TCRdb reprocessed the 5' RACE reads via MiXCR and lists one record per CDR3 protein. The sample holds under 300,000 distinct CDR3 sequences, 15% to 20% seen once. Germline V gene data show CDR1 as SGHTA and CDR2 as FQGNSA. The junction had 3 bases not matched to a gene; V was cut back by 3 bases and J by 1 base. This CDR3 has 15 amino acids.

This chain uses TRBV7-2 with TRBJ1-5; TRBD1 matches 7 bases. Sequenced sample: PBMCs or a T cell subset sorted from them (not recorded which). The receptor comes from a man aged 18 to 30 who had mild COVID-19 (a few samples of this study predate the infection). Cell type and time point are not known. The CDR3 sequence is CASSLYRGSNQPQHF. DNA of the CDR3: TGTGCCAGCAGCTTGTACAGGGGAAGCAATCAGCCCCAGCATTTT. The whole variable domain, remainder taken from reference TRBV7-2 and TRBJ1-5, is GAGVSQSPSNKVTEKGKDVELRCDPISGHTALYWYRQSLGQGLEFLIYFQGNSAPDKSGLPSDRFSAERTGGSVSTLTIQRTQQEDSAVYLCASSLYRGSNQPQHFGDGTRLSIL.